The present entry profiles one TCR beta chain with its context. Antigen: not known. The method was immunoSEQ multiplex PCR; TCRdb's version includes in-frame clones alone and lacks a portion of them. Its clone listing holds 25,000 to 35,000 clones. The source of the sample is a study of Tregs in tolerant kidney transplant recipients. Study results and limitations: The small number of patients limits these findings pending further validation. Activated donor B cell expansion appeared to reveal the most relevant donor-specific TCRbeta repertoire. Antigen-driven expansion was suggested because donor-specific Tregs expanded more than all Tregs in tolerant patients.

Mixed chimerism was transient after nonmyeloablative marrow transplants from related graft donors. The sequenced sample was CD4+ T cells from blood (PBMCs), obtained 24 months after the transplant. The sequence was obtained from a human patient who received a combined kidney and bone marrow transplant. The T cells may come from the graft donor.

CDR3 sequence reads: CSAPTLTTDTQYF. Partial CDR3 DNA: TGCAGTGCTCCCACATTAACCACAGATACG. This sequence joins TRBV20-1 and TRBJ2-3; D call uncertain. The sequence runs out 3 residues before the end of the CDR3; the remainder is reconstructed from the germline J gene. From germline, CDR1 is DFQATT and CDR2 SNEGSKA (reference sequence). The CDR3 totals 13 residues. The V gene lost 5 bases and the J gene lost 2 bases, with 11 bases spanning the gap.